This T cell receptor beta chain was observed in a study of cytomegalovirus exposure and HLA in healthy donors. Points from the study as a whole: Most sequenced TCRs were rare (though some public TCRs occurred in many donors). In most subjects, TCR beta sequences reportedly gave accurate predictions of HLA-A and HLA-B alleles. In a later analysis, specific HLA alleles were associated with about 18,000 TCR beta sequences at a 0.05 false discovery rate.

It was healthy bone marrow donors who served as donors. On this clone: As yet, its antigen is unknown.

With 3 bases removed from V and 5 bases from J, the gap between germline ends came to 9 bases. Germline V gene sequence: CDR1 LNHDA, CDR2 SQIVND (reference sequence). CDR3 length equals 13 residues. With 60 Vbeta and 13 Jbeta primers, the PCR was carried out. Method: immunoSEQ multiplex PCR; TCRdb's copy keeps in-frame clones and lacks some. The sample contains approximately 100,000 clones, 74% of which appear only once. The material sequenced was PBMCs. This TCR was sampled from a man in his fifties in good health and CMV-seropositive. This rearrangement joins TRBV19 to TRBJ2-3; tentative D call: TRBD2 (5 bases). The CDR3 is CASSMIGGDTQYF. The CDR3, as DNA: TGTGCCAGTAGTATGATCGGAGGAGATACGCAGTATTTT.